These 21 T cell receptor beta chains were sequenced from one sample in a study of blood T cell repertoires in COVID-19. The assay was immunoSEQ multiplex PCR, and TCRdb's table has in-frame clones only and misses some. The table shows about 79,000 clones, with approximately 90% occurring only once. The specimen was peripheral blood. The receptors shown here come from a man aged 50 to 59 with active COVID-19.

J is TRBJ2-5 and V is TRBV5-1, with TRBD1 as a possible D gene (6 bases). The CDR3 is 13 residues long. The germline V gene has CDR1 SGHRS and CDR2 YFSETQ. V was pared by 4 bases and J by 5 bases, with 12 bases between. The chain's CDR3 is CASSPDRTETQYF. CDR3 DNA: TGCGCCAGCAGCCCCGACAGGACCGAGACCCAGTACTTC.

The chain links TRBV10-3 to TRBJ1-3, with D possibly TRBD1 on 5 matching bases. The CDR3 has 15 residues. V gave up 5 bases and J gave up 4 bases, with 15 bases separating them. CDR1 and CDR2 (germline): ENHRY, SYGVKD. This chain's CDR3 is CAISLGGARGNTIYF. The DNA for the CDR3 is TGTGCCATCAGTTTGGGAGGGGCGCGAGGAAACACCATATATTTT.

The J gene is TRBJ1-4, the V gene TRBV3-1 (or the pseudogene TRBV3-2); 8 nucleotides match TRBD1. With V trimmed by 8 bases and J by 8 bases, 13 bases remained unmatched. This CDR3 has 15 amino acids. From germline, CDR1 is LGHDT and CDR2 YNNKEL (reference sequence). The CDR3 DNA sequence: TGTGCCAGCGGGGGGACAGGAGGACTCGGGGAAAAACTGTTTTTT. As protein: CASGGTGGLGEKLFF.

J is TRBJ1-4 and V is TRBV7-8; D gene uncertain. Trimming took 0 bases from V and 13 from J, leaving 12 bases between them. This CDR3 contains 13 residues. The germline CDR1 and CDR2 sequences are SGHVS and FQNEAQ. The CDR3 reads CASSLAGQSSLFF. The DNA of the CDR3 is TGTGCCAGCAGCTTAGCTGGTCAGTCGTCACTGTTTTTT.

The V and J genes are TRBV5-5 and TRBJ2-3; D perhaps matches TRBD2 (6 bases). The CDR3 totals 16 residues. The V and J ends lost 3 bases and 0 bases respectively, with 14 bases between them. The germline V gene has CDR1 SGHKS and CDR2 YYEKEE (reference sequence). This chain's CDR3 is CASSSARGTSTDTQYF. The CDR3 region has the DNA TGTGCCAGCAGCTCTGCCCGGGGGACTAGCACAGATACGCAGTATTTT.

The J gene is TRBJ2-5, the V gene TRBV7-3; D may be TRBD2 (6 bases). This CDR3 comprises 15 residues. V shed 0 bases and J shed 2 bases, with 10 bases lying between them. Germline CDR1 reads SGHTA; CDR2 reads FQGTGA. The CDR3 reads CASSLTSTSQETQYF. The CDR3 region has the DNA TGTGCCAGCAGCTTAACCTCGACTAGTCAAGAGACCCAGTACTTC. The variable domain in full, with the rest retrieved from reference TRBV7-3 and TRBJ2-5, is GAGVSQTPSNKVTEKGKYVELRCDPISGHTALYWYRQSLGQGPEFLIYFQGTGAADDSGLPNDRFFAVRPEGSVSTLKIQRTERGDSAVYLCASSLTSTSQETQYFGPGTRLLVL.

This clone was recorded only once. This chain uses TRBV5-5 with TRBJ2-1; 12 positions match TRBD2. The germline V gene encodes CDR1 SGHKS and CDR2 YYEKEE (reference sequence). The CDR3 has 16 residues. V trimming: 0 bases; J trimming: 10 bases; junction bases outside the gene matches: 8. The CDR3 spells CASSLAGLAGLGEQFF. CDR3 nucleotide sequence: TGTGCCAGCAGCTTGGCCGGACTAGCGGGGCTCGGAGAGCAGTTCTTC.

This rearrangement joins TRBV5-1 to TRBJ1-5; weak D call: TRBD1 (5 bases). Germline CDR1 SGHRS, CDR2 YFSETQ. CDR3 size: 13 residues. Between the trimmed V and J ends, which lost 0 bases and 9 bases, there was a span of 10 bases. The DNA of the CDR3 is TGCGCCAGCAGCTTGGGGCCGGGGGGGCCCCAGCATTTT. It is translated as CASSLGPGGPQHF.

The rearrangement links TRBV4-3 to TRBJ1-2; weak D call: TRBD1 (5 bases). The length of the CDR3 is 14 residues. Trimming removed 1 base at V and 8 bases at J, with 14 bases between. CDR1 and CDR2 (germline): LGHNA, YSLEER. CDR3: CASSQGLRQGGYTF. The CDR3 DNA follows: TGCGCCAGCAGCCAAGGTCTCCGCCAGGGAGGCTACACCTTC.

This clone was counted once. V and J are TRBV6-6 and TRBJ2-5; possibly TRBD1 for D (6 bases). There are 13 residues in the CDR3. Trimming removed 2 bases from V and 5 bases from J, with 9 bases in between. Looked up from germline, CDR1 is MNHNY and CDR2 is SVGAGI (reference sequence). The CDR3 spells CASSYGGLETQYF. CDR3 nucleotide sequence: TGTGCCAGCAGTTACGGGGGCCTGGAGACCCAGTACTTC.

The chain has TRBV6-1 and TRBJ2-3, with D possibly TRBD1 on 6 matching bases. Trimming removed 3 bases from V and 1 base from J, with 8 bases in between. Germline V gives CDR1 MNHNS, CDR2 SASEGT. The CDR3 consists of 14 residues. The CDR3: CASSEDRRTDTQYF. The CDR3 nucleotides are TGTGCCAGCAGTGAGGACAGACGCACAGATACGCAGTATTTT.

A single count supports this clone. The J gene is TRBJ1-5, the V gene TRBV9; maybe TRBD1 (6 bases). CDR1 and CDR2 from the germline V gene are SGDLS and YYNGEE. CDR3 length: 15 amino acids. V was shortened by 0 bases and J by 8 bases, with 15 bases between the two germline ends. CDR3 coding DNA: TGTGCCAGCAGCGTAGGTCCAGGGGATGGCGAGCCCCAGCATTTT. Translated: CASSVGPGDGEPQHF.

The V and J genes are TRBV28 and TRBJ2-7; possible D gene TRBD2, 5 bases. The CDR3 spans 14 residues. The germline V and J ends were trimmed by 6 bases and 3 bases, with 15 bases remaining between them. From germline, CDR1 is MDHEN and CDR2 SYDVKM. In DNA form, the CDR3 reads TGTGCCAGCAGGCCGTTTGGCCGGGGCTACGAGCAGTACTTC. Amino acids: CASRPFGRGYEQYF.

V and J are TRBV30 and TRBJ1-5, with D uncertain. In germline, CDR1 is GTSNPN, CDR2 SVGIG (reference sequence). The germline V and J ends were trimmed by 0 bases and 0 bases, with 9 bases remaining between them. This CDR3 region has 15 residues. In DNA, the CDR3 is TGTGCCTGGAGTGTAAATCAGTATAGCAATCAGCCCCAGCATTTT. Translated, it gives CAWSVNQYSNQPQHF.

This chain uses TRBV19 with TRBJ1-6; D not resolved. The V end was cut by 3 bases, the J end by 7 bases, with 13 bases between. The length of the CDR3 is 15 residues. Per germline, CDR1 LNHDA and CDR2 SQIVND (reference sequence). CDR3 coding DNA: TGTGCCAGTAGTATCGGCAGGACTAGCAATTCACCCCTCCACTTT. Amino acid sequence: CASSIGRTSNSPLHF. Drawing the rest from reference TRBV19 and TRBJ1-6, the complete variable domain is DGGITQSPKYLFRKEGQNVTLSCEQNLNHDAMYWYRQDPGQGLRLIYYSQIVNDFQKGDIAEGYSVSREKKESFPLTVTSAQKNPTAFYLCASSIGRTSNSPLHFGNGTRLTVT.

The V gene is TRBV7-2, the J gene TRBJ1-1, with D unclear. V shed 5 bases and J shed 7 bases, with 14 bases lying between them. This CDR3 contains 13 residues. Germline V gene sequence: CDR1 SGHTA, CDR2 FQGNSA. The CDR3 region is CASSTREAREAFF. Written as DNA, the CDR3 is TGTGCCAGCAGCACCCGGGAGGCGCGTGAAGCTTTCTTT. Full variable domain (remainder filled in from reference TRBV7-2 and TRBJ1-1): GAGVSQSPSNKVTEKGKDVELRCDPISGHTALYWYRQSLGQGLEFLIYFQGNSAPDKSGLPSDRFSAERTGGSVSTLTIQRTQQEDSAVYLCASSTREAREAFFGQGTRLTVV.

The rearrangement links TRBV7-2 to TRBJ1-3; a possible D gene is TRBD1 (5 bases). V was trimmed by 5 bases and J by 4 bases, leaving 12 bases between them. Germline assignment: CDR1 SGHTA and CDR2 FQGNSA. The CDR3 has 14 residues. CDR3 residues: CASSPPGRGNTIYF. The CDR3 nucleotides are TGTGCCAGCAGCCCCCCAGGGAGGGGAAACACCATATATTTT. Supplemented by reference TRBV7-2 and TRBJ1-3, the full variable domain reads GAGVSQSPSNKVTEKGKDVELRCDPISGHTALYWYRQSLGQGLEFLIYFQGNSAPDKSGLPSDRFSAERTGGSVSTLTIQRTQQEDSAVYLCASSPPGRGNTIYFGEGSWLTVV.

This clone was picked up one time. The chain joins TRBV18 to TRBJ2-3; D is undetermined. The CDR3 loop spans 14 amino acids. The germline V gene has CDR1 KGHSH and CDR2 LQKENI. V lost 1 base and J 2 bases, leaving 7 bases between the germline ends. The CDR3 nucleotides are TGTGCCAGCTCACCACTAGCAAACACAGATACGCAGTATTTT. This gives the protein CASSPLANTDTQYF.

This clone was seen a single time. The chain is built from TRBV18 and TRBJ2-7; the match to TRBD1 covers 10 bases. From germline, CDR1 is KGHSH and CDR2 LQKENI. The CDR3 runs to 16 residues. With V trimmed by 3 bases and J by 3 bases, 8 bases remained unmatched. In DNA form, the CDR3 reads TGTGCCAGCTCACCTATGACAGGGGGCTTGGACTACGAGCAGTACTTC. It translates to CASSPMTGGLDYEQYF. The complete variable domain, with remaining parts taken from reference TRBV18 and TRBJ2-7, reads NAGVMQNPRHLVRRRGQEARLRCSPMKGHSHVYWYRQLPEEGLKFMVYLQKENIIDESGMPKERFSAEFPKEGPSILRIQQVVRGDSAAYFCASSPMTGGLDYEQYFGPGTRLTVT.

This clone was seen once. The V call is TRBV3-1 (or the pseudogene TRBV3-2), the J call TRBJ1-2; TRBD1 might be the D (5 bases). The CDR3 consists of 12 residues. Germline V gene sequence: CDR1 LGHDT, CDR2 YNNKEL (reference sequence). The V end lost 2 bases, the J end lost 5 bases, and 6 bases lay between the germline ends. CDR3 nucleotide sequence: TGTGCCAGCAGCCAAAGGGGATATGGCTACACCTTC. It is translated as CASSQRGYGYTF.

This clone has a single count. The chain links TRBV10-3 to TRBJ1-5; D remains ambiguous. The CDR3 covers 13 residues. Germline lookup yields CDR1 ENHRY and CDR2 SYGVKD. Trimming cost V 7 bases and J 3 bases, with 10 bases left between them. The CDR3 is CAITTGFNQPQHF. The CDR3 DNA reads TGTGCCATCACGACGGGTTTCAATCAGCCCCAGCATTTT.